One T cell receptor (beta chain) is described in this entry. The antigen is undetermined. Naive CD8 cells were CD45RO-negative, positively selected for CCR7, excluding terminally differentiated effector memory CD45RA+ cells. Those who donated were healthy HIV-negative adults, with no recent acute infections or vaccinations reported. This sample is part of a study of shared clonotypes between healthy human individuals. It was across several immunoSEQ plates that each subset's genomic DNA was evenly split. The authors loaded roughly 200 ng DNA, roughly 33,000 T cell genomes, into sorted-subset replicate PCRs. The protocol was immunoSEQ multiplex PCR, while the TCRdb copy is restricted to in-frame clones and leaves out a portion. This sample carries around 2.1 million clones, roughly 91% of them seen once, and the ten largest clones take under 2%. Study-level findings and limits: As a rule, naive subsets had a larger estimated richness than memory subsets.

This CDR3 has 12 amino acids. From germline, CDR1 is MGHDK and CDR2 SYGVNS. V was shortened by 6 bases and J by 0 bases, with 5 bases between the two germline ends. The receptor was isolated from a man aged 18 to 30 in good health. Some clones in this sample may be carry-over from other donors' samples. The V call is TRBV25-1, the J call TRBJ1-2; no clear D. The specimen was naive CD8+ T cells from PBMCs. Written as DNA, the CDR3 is TGTGCCAGCAGCGGGCCTAACTATGGCTACACCTTC. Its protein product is CASSGPNYGYTF.